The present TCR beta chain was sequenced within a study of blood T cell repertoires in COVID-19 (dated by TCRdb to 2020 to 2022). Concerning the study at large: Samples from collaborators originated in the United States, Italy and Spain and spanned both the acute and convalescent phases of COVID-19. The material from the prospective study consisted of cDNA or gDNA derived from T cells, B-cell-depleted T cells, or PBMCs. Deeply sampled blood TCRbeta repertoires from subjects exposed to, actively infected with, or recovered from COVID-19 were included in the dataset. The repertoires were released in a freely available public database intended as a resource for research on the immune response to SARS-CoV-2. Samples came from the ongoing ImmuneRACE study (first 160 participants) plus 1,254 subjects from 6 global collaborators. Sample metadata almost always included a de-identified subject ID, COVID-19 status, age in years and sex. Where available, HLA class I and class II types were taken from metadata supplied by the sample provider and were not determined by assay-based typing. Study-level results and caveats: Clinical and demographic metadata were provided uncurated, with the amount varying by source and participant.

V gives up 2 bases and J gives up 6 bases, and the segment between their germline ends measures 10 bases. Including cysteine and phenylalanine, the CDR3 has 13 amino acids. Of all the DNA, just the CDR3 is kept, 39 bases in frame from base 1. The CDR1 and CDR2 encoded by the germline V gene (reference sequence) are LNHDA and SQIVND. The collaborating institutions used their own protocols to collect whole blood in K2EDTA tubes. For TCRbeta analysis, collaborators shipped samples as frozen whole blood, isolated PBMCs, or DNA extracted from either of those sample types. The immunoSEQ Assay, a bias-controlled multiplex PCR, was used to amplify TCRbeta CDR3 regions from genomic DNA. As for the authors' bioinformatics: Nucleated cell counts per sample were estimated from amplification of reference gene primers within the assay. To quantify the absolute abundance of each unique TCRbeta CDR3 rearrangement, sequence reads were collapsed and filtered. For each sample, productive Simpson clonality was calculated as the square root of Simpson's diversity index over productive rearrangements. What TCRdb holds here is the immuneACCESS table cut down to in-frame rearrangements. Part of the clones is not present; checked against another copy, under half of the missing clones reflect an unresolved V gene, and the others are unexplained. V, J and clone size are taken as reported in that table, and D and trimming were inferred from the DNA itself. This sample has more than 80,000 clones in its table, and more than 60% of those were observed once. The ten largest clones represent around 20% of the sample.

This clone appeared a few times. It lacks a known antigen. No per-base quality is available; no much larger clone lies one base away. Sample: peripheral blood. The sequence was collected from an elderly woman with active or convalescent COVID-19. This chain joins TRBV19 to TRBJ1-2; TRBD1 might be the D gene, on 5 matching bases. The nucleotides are TGTGCCAGTAGTATAACCAGGGCCGATGGCTACACCTTC. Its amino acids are CASSITRADGYTF.